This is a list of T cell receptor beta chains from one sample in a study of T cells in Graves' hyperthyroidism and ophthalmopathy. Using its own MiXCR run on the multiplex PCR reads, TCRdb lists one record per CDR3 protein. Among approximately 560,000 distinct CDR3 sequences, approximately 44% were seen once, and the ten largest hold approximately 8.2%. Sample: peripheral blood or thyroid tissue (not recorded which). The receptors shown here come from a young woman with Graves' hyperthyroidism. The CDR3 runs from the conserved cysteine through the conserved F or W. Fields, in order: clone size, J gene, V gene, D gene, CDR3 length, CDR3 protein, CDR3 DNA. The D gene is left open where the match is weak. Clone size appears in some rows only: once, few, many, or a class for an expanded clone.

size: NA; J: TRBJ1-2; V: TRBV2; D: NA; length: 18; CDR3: CASSQESDGGFWRYGYTF; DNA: TGTGCCAGCAGCCAAGAAAGTGACGGTGGATTTTGGCGCTATGGCTACACCTTC
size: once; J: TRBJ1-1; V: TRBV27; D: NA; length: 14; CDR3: CASRVGGPNTEAFF; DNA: TGTGCCAGCAGAGTAGGTGGCCCGAACACTGAAGCTTTCTTT
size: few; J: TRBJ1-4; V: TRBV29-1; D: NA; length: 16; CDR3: CSAEMGGGGGAEKLFF; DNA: TGCAGCGCCGAGATGGGGGGAGGCGGCGGTGCTGAAAAACTGTTTTTT
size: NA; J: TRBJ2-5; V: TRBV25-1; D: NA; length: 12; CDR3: CASSELIGENDF; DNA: TGTGCCAGCAGTGAATTGATAGGGGAGAACGACTTC
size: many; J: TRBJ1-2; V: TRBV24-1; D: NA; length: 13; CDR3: CATSVEIFYSYTF; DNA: TGTGCCACCAGTGTCGAAATCTTCTATAGCTACACCTTC
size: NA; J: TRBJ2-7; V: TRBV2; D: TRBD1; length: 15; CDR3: CASSEIGTGIYEQYF; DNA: TGTGCCAGCAGTGAAATAGGGACAGGGATCTACGAGCAGTACTTC
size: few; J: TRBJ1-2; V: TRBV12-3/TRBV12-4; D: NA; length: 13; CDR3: CASSLAPFYGYTF; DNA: TGTGCCAGCAGTTTGGCACCGTTCTATGGCTACACCTTC
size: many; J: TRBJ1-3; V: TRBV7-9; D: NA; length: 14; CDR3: CASSLVDSENTIYF; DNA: TGTGCCAGCAGCTTAGTGGACAGCGAGAACACCATATATTTT
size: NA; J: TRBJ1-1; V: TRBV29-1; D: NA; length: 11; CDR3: CSYKWNTEAFF; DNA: TGCAGCTATAAGTGGAACACTGAAGCTTTCTTT
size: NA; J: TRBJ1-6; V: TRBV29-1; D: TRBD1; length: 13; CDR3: CSVGTGGNQPLHF; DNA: TGCAGCGTAGGGACAGGGGGCAATCAGCCCCTCCACTTT
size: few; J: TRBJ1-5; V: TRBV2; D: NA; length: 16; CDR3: CASSPRTTYSNQPQHF; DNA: TGTGCCAGCAGCCCGAGGACAACTTATAGCAATCAGCCCCAGCATTTT
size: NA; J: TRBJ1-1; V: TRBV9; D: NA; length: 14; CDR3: CASSAGAGPTEAFF; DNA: TGTGCCAGCAGCGCAGGGGCGGGGCCCACTGAAGCTTTCTTT
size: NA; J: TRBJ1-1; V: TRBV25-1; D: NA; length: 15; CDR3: CASSHPQGGRTEAFF; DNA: TGCGCCAGCAGCCACCCACAGGGAGGGCGGACTGAAGCTTTCTTT
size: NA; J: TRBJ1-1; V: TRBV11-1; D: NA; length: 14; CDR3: CASSSRTERTEAFF; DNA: TGTGCCAGCAGCAGTCGGACAGAGAGGACTGAAGCTTTCTTT
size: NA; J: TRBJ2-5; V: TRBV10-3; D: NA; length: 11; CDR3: CAISGAETQYF; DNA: TGTGCCATCAGTGGGGCAGAGACCCAGTACTTC
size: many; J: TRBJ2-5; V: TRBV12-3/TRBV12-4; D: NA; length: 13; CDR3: CASSPSGQETQYF; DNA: TGTGCCAGCAGTCCCTCGGGCCAAGAGACCCAGTACTTC
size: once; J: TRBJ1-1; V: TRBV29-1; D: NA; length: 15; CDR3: CSLRGTETPNTEAFF; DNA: TGCAGCTTGAGGGGGACGGAGACCCCCAACACTGAAGCTTTCTTT
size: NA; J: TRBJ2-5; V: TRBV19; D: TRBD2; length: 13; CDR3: CASTAGGRETQYF; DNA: TGTGCCAGTACGGCGGGGGGTCGAGAGACCCAGTACTTC
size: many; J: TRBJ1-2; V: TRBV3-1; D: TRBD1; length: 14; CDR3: CASSPRTGAYGYTF; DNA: TGTGCCAGCAGCCCCAGGACAGGAGCCTATGGCTACACCTTC
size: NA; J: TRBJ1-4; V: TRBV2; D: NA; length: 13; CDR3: CASRRDLHEKLFF; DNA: TGTGCCAGCAGACGGGACCTGCATGAAAAACTGTTTTTT
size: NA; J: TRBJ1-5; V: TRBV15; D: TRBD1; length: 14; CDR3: CATSSDRGHQPQHF; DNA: TGTGCCACCAGCAGCGACAGGGGGCATCAGCCCCAGCATTTT
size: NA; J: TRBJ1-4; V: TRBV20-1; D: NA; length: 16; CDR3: CSARDPRTEDNEKLFF; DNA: TGCAGTGCTAGAGATCCCAGGACAGAGGATAATGAAAAACTGTTTTTT
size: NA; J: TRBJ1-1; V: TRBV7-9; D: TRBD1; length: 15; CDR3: CASSMGQGRDTEAFF; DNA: TGTGCCAGCAGCATGGGACAGGGAAGGGACACTGAAGCTTTCTTT
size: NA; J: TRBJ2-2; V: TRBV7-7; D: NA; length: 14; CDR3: CASSKGHKAGELFF; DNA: TGTGCCAGCAGCAAGGGACATAAGGCCGGGGAGCTGTTTTTT
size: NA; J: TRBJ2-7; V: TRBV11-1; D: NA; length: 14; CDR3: CASSPTFGFGEQYF; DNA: TGTGCCAGCAGCCCTACGTTCGGCTTTGGCGAGCAGTACTTC
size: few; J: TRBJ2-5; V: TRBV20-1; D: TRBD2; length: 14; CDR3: CSASPGGGQETQYF; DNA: TGCAGTGCTAGTCCGGGAGGGGGGCAAGAGACCCAGTACTTC
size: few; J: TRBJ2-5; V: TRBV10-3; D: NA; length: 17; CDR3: CATTLGSGGQDQETQYF; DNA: TGTGCCACAACCCTAGGCAGCGGGGGACAGGACCAAGAGACCCAGTACTTC
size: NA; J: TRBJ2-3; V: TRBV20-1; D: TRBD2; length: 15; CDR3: CSANGLAGVTDTQYF; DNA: TGCAGTGCAAACGGACTAGCGGGAGTCACAGATACGCAGTATTTT
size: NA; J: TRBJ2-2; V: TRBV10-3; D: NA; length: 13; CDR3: CAISRGTGGELFF; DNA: TGTGCCATCAGTCGGGGGACTGGCGGGGAGCTGTTTTTT
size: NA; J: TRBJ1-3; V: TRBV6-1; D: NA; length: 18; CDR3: CASSENLTGLRAGNTIYF; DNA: TGTGCCAGCAGTGAAAATCTAACAGGTCTTCGAGCTGGAAACACCATATATTTT
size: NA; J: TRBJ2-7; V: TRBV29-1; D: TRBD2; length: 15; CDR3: CSVEPLAGKPYEQYF; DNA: TGCAGCGTTGAACCCTTAGCGGGAAAACCCTACGAGCAGTACTTC